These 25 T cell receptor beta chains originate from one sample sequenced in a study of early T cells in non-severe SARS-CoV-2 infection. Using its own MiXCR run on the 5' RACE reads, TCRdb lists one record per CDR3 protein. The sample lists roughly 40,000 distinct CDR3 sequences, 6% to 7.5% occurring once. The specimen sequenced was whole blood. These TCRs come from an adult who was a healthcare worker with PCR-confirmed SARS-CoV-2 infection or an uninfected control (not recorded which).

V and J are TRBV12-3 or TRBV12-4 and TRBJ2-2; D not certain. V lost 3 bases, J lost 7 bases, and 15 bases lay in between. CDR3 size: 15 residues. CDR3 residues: CASSFPHGFGGELFF. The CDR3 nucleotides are TGTGCCAGCAGTTTTCCCCATGGGTTTGGCGGGGAGCTGTTTTTT.

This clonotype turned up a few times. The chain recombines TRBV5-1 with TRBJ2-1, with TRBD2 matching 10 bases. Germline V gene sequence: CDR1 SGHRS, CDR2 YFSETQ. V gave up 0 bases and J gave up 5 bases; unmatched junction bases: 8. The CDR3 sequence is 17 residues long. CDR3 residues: CASSLAPLAGAHNEQFF. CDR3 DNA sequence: TGCGCCAGCAGCTTGGCCCCCCTAGCGGGGGCACACAATGAGCAGTTCTTC.

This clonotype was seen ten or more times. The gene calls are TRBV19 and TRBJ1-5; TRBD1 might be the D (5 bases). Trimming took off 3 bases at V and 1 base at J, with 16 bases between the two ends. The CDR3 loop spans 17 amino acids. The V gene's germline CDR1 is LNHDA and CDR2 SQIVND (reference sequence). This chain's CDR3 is CASSISSGAASNQPQHF. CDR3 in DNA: TGTGCCAGTAGTATTTCGAGTGGGGCGGCAAGCAATCAGCCCCAGCATTTT.

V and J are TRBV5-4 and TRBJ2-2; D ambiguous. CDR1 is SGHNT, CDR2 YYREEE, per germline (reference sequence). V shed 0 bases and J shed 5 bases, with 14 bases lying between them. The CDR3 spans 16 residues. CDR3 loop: CASSLARSVRTGELFF. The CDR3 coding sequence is TGTGCCAGCAGCTTGGCCCGGAGCGTGAGGACCGGGGAGCTGTTTTTT.

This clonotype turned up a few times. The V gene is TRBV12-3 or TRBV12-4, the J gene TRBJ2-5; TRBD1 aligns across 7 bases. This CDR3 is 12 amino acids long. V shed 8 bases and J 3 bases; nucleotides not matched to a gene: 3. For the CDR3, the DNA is TGTGCCAGCGGGACAGCCAAAGAGACCCAGTACTTC. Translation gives CASGTAKETQYF.

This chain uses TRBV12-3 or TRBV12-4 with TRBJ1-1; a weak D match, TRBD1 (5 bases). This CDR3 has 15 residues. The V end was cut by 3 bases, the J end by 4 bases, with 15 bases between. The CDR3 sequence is CASSFGGGTPTEAFF. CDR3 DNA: TGTGCCAGCAGTTTCGGTGGGGGGACTCCCACTGAAGCTTTCTTT.

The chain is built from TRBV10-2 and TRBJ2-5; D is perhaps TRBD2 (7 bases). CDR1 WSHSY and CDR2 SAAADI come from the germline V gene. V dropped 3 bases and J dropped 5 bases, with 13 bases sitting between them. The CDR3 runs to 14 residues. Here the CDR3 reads CASSDGGPWETQYF. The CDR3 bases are TGCGCCAGCAGTGACGGGGGGCCTTGGGAGACCCAGTACTTC.

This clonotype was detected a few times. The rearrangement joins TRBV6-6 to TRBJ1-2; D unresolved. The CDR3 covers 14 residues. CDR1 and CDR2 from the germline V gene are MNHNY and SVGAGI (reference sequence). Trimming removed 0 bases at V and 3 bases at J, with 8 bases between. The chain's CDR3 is CASSYSGRDYGYTF. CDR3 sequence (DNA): TGTGCCAGCAGTTACTCTGGCAGAGACTATGGCTACACCTTC.

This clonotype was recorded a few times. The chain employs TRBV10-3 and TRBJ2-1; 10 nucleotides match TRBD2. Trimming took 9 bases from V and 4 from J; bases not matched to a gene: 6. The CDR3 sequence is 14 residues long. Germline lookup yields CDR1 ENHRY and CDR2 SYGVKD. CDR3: CAISGLAKYNEQFF. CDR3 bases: TGTGCCATTTCGGGACTAGCGAAATACAATGAGCAGTTCTTC.

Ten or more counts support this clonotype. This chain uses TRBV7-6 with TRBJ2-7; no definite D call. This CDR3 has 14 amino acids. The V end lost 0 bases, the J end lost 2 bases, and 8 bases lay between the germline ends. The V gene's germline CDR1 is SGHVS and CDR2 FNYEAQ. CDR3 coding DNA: TGTGCCAGCAGCTTAGCGCCGGCAACCTACGAGCAGTACTTC. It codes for CASSLAPATYEQYF.

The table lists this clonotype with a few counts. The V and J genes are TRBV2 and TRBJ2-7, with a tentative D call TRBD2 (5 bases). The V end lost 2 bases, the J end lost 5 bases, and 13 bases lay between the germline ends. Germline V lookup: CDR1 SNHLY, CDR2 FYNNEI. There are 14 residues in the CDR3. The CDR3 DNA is TGTGCCAGCAGTGAATACCGGGGTCGAGACGAGCAGTACTTC. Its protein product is CASSEYRGRDEQYF.

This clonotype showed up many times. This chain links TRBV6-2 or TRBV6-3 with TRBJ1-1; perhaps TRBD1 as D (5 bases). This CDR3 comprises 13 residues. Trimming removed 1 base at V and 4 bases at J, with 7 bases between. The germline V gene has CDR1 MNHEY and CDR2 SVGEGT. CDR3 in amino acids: CASSYYGGTEAFF. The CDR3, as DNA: TGTGCCAGCAGTTACTACGGGGGCACTGAAGCTTTCTTT.

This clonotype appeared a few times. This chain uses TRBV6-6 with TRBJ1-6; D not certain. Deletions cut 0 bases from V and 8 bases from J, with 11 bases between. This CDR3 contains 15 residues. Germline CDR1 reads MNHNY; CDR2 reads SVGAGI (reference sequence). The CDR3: CASSYSPTADSPLHF. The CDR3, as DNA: TGTGCCAGCAGTTACTCGCCGACCGCGGATTCACCCCTCCACTTT.

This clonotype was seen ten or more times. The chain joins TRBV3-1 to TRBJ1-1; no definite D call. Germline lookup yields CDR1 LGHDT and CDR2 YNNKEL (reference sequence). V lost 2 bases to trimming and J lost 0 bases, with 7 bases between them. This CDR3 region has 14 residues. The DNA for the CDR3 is TGTGCCAGCAGCCAATCGGATATGAACACTGAAGCTTTCTTT. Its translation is CASSQSDMNTEAFF.

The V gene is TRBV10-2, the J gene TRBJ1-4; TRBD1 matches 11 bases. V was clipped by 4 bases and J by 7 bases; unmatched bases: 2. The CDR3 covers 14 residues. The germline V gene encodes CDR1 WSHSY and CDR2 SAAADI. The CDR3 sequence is CASSVGTGGEKLFF. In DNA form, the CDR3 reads TGCGCCAGCAGTGTCGGGACAGGGGGTGAAAAACTGTTTTTT.

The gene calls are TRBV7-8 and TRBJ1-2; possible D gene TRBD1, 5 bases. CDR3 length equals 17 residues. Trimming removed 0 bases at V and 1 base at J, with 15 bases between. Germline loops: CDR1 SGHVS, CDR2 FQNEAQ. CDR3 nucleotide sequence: TGTGCCAGCAGCTTAGCGCGCGTTACAGGCAATAACTATGGCTACACCTTC. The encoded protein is CASSLARVTGNNYGYTF.

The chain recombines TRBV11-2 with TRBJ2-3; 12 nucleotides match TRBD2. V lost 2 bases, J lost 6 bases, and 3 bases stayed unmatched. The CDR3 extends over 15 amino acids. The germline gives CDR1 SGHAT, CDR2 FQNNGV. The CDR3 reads CASSLLAGGRDTQYF. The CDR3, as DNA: TGTGCCAGCAGCTTACTAGCGGGGGGGCGTGATACGCAGTATTTT.

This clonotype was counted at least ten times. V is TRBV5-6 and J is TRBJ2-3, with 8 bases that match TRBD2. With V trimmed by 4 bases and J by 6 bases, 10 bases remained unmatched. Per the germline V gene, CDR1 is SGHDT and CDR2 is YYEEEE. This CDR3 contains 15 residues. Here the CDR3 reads CASSPRRLASDTQYF. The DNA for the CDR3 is TGTGCCAGCAGCCCCCGCCGACTAGCGAGCGATACGCAGTATTTT.

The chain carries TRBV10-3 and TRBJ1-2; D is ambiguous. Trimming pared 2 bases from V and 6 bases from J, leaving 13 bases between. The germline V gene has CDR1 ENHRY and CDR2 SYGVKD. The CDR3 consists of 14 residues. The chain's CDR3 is CAISEVGQNNGYTF. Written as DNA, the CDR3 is TGTGCCATCAGTGAGGTTGGGCAGAACAATGGCTACACCTTC.

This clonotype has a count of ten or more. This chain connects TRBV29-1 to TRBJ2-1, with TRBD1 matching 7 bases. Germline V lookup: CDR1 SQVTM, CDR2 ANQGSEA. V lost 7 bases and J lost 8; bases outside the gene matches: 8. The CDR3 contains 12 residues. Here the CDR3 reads CSAPGDSYEQFF. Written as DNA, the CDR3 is TGCAGCGCCCCCGGGGACAGCTATGAGCAGTTCTTC.

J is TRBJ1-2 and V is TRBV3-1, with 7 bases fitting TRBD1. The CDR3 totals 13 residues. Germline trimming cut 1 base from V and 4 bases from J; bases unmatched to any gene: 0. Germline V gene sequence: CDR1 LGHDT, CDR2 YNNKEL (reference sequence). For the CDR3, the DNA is TGTGCCAGCAGCCAAGGGGACAGCTATGGCTACACCTTC. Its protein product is CASSQGDSYGYTF.

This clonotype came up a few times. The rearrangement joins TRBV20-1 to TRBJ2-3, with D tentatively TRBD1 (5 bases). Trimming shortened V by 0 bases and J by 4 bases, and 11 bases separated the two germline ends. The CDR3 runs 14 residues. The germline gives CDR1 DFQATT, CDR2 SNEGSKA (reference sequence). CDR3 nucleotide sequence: TGCAGTGCTAGAGATTGGCAGGGCTCAGATACGCAGTATTTT. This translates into CSARDWQGSDTQYF.

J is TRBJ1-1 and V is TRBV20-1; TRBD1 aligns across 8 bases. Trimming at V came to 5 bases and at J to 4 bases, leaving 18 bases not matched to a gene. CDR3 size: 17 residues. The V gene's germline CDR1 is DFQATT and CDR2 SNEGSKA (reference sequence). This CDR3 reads CSACRPGGGRVCTEAFF. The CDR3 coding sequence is TGCAGTGCTTGTAGGCCAGGGGGCGGTAGGGTTTGCACTGAAGCTTTCTTT.

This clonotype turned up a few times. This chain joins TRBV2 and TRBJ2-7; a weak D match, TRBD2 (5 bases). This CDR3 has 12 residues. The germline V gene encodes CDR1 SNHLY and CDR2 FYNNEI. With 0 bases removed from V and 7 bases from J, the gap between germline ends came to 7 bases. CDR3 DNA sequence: TGTGCCAGCAGTGAAGCGCGCGGGGAGCAGTACTTC. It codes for CASSEARGEQYF.

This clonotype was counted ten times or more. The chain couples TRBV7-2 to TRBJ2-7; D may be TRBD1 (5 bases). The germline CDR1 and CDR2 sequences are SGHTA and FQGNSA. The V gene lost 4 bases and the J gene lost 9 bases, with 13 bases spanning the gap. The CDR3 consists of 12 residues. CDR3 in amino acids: CASSYPGSRQYF. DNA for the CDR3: TGTGCCAGCAGCTACCCAGGGTCGAGGCAGTACTTC. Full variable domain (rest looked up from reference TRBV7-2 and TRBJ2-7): GAGVSQSPSNKVTEKGKDVELRCDPISGHTALYWYRQSLGQGLEFLIYFQGNSAPDKSGLPSDRFSAERTGGSVSTLTIQRTQQEDSAVYLCASSYPGSRQYFGPGTRLTVT.